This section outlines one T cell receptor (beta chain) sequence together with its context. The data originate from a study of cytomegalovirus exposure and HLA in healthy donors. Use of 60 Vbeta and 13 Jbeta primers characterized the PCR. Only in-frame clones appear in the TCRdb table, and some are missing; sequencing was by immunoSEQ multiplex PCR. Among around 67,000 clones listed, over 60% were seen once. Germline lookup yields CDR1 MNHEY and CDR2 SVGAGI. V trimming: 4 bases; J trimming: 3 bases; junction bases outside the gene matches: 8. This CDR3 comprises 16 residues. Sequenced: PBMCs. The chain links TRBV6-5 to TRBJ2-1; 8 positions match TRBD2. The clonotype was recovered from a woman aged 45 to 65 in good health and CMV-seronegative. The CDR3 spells CASSSSLAVHYNEQFF. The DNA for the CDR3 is TGTGCCAGCAGTTCCTCACTAGCGGTCCACTACAATGAGCAGTTCTTC.